Each of the 19 T cell receptor beta chains below was sequenced from the same sample in a study of blood T cell repertoires in COVID-19 (dated by TCRdb to the early 2020s). The protocol used for the library was the immunoSEQ multiplex PCR assay. TCRdb limited this immuneACCESS table to in-frame rearrangements with V and J called. A share of clones is missing; checked studies link under half to unresolved V genes, and the rest is unexplained. The table for this sample lists some 340,000 clones; more than 70% of them were counted only once. Less than 6% of the sample is held by the ten biggest clonotypes. The sample taken for sequencing was PBMCs or T cells enriched from blood (not recorded which). The source is a woman aged 25 to 45 who had recovered from COVID-19.

CDR3 in amino acids: CASSLDRGTNTGELFF. CDR3 DNA sequence: TGCGCCAGCAGCTTGGACAGGGGGACGAACACCGGGGAGCTGTTTTTT. The chain joins TRBV5-1 to TRBJ2-2, with 8 bases that match TRBD1. The CDR3 loop spans 16 amino acids. V was clipped by 0 bases and J by 0 bases; unmatched bases: 1. CDR1 is SGHRS and CDR2 is YFSETQ in the germline V gene.

The CDR3 sequence is CASSFRAYEQYF. CDR3 DNA: TGTGCCAGCAGTTTTCGGGCCTACGAGCAGTACTTC. This chain uses TRBV28 with TRBJ2-7; no definite D call. Germline assignment: CDR1 MDHEN and CDR2 SYDVKM. V was shortened by 3 bases and J by 2 bases, with 5 bases between the two germline ends. The CDR3 runs 12 residues.

CDR3 bases: TGTGCCAGCAGTTACTCGAGGCGGATTTATGGCTACACCTTC. Its translation: CASSYSRRIYGYTF. The chain carries TRBV6-5 and TRBJ1-2; no firm D call. CDR1 MNHEY and CDR2 SVGAGI come from the germline V gene. This CDR3 contains 14 residues. The ends were cut back, 0 bases at V and 5 bases at J, with 10 bases in the middle.

The chain uses TRBV12-5 and TRBJ2-6, with D possibly TRBD1 on 6 matching bases. The V end lost 6 bases, the J end lost 1 base, and 13 bases lay between the germline ends. Germline loops: CDR1 LGHNT, CDR2 FRNRAP. The CDR3 contains 16 residues. The CDR3 spells CASGTPDRSGANVLTF. The CDR3 DNA sequence: TGTGCTAGTGGGACACCCGACAGGTCTGGGGCCAACGTCCTGACTTTC.

This sequence joins TRBV18 and TRBJ1-1; 7 bases fit TRBD1. This CDR3 has 14 amino acids. V was pared by 3 bases and J by 4 bases, with 5 bases of the junction left unmatched. Germline values: CDR1 KGHSH, CDR2 LQKENI. The DNA of the CDR3 is TGTGCCAGCTCACCCCAGGGGGGAGCCACTGAAGCTTTCTTT. It yields the protein CASSPQGGATEAFF.

V is TRBV5-6 and J is TRBJ1-2; 7 bases match TRBD1. The CDR3 is made up of 14 amino acids. CDR1 SGHDT and CDR2 YYEEEE come from the germline V gene. Germline trimming cut 3 bases from V and 0 bases from J; bases unmatched to any gene: 2. The CDR3 DNA reads as TGTGCCAGCAGCTGGGGACAGTCTAACTATGGCTACACCTTC. Translation: CASSWGQSNYGYTF. The full variable domain, completed using reference TRBV5-6 and TRBJ1-2, is DAGVTQSPTHLIKTRGQQVTLRCSPKSGHDTVSWYQQALGQGPQFIFQYYEEEERQRGNFPDRFSGHQFPNYSSELNVNALLLGDSALYLCASSWGQSNYGYTFGSGTRLTVV.

The V gene is TRBV19, the J gene TRBJ2-7; D remains unclear. This CDR3 contains 13 residues. V was shortened by 3 bases and J by 3 bases, with 9 bases between the two germline ends. Per germline, CDR1 LNHDA and CDR2 SQIVND (reference sequence). CDR3 sequence: CASSISPRYEQYF. The CDR3 nucleotides are TGTGCCAGTAGTATCTCTCCCCGCTACGAGCAGTACTTC.

The V call is TRBV28, the J call TRBJ2-5; 8 nucleotides match TRBD1. This CDR3 has 13 residues. Germline loops: CDR1 MDHEN, CDR2 SYDVKM. With V trimmed by 5 bases and J by 6 bases, 5 bases remained unmatched. The CDR3 DNA is TGTGCCAGCAGTGCGGACAGGGACAAGACCCAGTACTTC. Protein product: CASSADRDKTQYF.

The chain combines TRBV7-6 with TRBJ1-6; 11 bases agree with TRBD1. This CDR3 has 15 amino acids. V dropped 6 bases and J dropped 10; count of bases not matched to a gene: 8. CDR1 is SGHVS and CDR2 is FNYEAQ in the germline V gene. DNA of the CDR3: TGTGCCAGCAGTTTCCGGGACAGGGGGGAATCACCCCTCCACTTT. This codes for CASSFRDRGESPLHF.

The J gene is TRBJ1-1, the V gene TRBV6-5; D ambiguous. Germline V lookup: CDR1 MNHEY, CDR2 SVGAGI. The CDR3 has 11 residues. Between the trimmed V and J ends, which lost 8 bases and 3 bases, there was a span of 7 bases. Written as DNA, the CDR3 is TGTGCCAGCGGAGGGTACACTGAAGCTTTCTTT. Amino acid sequence: CASGGYTEAFF.

V usage is TRBV7-9 and J usage is TRBJ1-4; 7 nucleotides agree with TRBD1. CDR3 size: 15 residues. The ends lost 6 bases at V and 5 bases at J; junction bases unmatched: 9. The germline gives CDR1 SEHNR, CDR2 FQNEAQ (reference sequence). CDR3 in amino acids: CASSPRQGGNEKLFF. The CDR3 DNA reads as TGTGCCAGCAGTCCTAGACAGGGTGGGAATGAAAAACTGTTTTTT.

This clone was counted once. This rearrangement joins TRBV2 to TRBJ1-4, with 8 positions matching TRBD1. With V trimmed by 2 bases and J by 6 bases, 5 bases remained unmatched. The CDR3 totals 15 residues. Germline V lookup: CDR1 SNHLY, CDR2 FYNNEI. The CDR3 bases are TGTGCCAGCAGTGAACAGGGGGCTATCGATGAAAAACTGTTTTTT. Translating gives CASSEQGAIDEKLFF. Using reference TRBV2 and TRBJ1-4 for the parts outside the CDR3, the full variable domain is EPEVTQTPSHQVTQMGQEVILRCVPISNHLYFYWYRQILGQKVEFLVSFYNNEISEKSEIFDDQFSVERPDGSNFTLKIRSTKLEDSAMYFCASSEQGAIDEKLFFGSGTQLSVL.

This clone was observed once. The rearrangement uses TRBV7-2 and TRBJ1-2; 7 nucleotides agree with TRBD1. J was trimmed by 4 bases and V by 4 bases; bases with no gene match: 9. The CDR3 is 15 amino acids. The germline V gene encodes CDR1 SGHTA and CDR2 FQGNSA. The CDR3 sequence: CASSSRRDSLYGYTF. CDR3 sequence (DNA): TGTGCCAGCAGCTCTAGAAGGGACAGCCTCTATGGCTACACCTTC.

The V gene is TRBV19, the J gene TRBJ2-2; 10 positions match TRBD2. The CDR3 loop spans 16 amino acids. Germline CDR1 is LNHDA and CDR2 is SQIVND (reference sequence). Trimming took 6 bases from V and 4 from J; bases not matched to a gene: 8. The CDR3 DNA is TGTGCCAGTAGCCCCGGGCTAGCGGGGGTCACCGGGGAGCTGTTTTTT. It encodes CASSPGLAGVTGELFF.

This clone was observed once. The chain is built from TRBV11-2 and TRBJ2-3; no definite D call. Germline assignment: CDR1 SGHAT and CDR2 FQNNGV. This CDR3 is 13 amino acids long. V lost 5 bases to trimming and J lost 5 bases, with 11 bases between them. CDR3 region: CASSPARRDTQYF. CDR3 nucleotide sequence: TGTGCCAGCAGCCCCGCCCGGAGAGATACGCAGTATTTT.

V is TRBV28 and J is TRBJ1-1; D unclear. CDR1 is MDHEN and CDR2 is SYDVKM in the germline V gene. The CDR3 covers 13 residues. V shed 3 bases and J shed 7 bases, with 12 bases lying between them. The CDR3 loop reads CASSFPAADEAFF. CDR3 nucleotide sequence: TGTGCCAGCAGTTTTCCGGCGGCTGATGAAGCTTTCTTT.

The J gene is TRBJ1-4, the V gene TRBV2; TRBD1 aligns across 11 bases. The V segment lost 3 bases and the J segment 3 bases; nucleotides outside the gene matches: 3. Germline CDR1 and CDR2: SNHLY and FYNNEI. The CDR3 contains 16 residues. CDR3 coding DNA: TGTGCCAGCAGTGAGGGGACAGGGGGGCCTAATGAAAAACTGTTTTTT. Its protein product is CASSEGTGGPNEKLFF.

J is TRBJ1-1 and V is TRBV2; no reliable D call. The CDR3 has 14 residues. Germline V gene data show CDR1 as SNHLY and CDR2 as FYNNEI. V lost 3 bases, J lost 3 bases, and 11 bases lay in between. The CDR3: CASSESHADTEAFF. CDR3 DNA sequence: TGTGCCAGCAGTGAGAGCCACGCGGACACTGAAGCTTTCTTT.

This clone was found once. The rearrangement uses TRBV11-2 and TRBJ1-2; D is uncertain. Trimming took 1 base from V and 5 from J, leaving 11 bases between them. CDR1 and CDR2 (germline): SGHAT, FQNNGV. The length of the CDR3 is 14 residues. Here the CDR3 reads CASSLAHPGYGYTF. DNA of the CDR3: TGTGCCAGCAGCTTAGCTCATCCGGGGTATGGCTACACCTTC.